This entry lists 18 T cell receptor beta chains sequenced from one sample in a study of blood T cells in healthy people across ages. A second PCR, run for roughly 7 to 12 cycles, used a sample-barcoded 5' primer plus a J-beta primer mix. TCRdb itself ran the 5' RACE reads through MiXCR, one entry per CDR3 protein. This table holds about 2 million distinct CDR3 sequences, 49% found once. The sample comprised blood. These receptors came from a woman aged 35 to 49 in good health.

This clonotype showed up just a few times. The chain is built from TRBV5-1 and TRBJ2-4; 11 bases agree with TRBD2. CDR1 and CDR2 from the germline V gene are SGHRS and YFSETQ. V shed 4 bases and J 5 bases; nucleotides not matched to a gene: 2. This CDR3 spans 14 amino acids. CDR3 in amino acids: CASSVLAGENIQYF. The CDR3, as DNA: TGCGCCAGCAGCGTACTAGCGGGGGAAAACATTCAGTACTTC.

This clonotype was counted a few times. The CDR3 DNA reads TGCAGCGTTCCGGACAGGGAGTCTCGCTACACCTTC. Translating gives CSVPDRESRYTF. This chain connects TRBV29-1 to TRBJ1-2, with 8 bases identical to TRBD1. CDR1 is SQVTM and CDR2 is ANQGSEA in the germline V gene. The V segment lost 5 bases and the J segment 9 bases; nucleotides outside the gene matches: 8. This CDR3 is 12 amino acids long. Full variable domain (outside the CDR3, taken from reference TRBV29-1 and TRBJ1-2): SAVISQKPSRDICQRGTSLTIQCQVDSQVTMMFWYRQQPGQSLTLIATANQGSEATYESGFVIDKFPISRPNLTFSTLTVSNMSPEDSSIYLCSVPDRESRYTFGSGTRLTVV.

The chain couples TRBV29-1 to TRBJ2-3; 10 nucleotides line up with TRBD2. Losses at the gene ends were 7 bases for V and 10 bases for J; bases not matched to a gene: 11. Per germline, CDR1 SQVTM and CDR2 ANQGSEA. The CDR3 covers 13 residues. CDR3 sequence reads: CSAAEASGGAQYF. CDR3 DNA: TGCAGCGCCGCCGAGGCTAGCGGGGGAGCGCAGTATTTT.

Only a few counts were recorded for this clonotype. The J gene is TRBJ2-5, the V gene TRBV5-1; no reliable D call. V lost 3 bases and J 0 bases, leaving 9 bases between the germline ends. From germline, CDR1 is SGHRS and CDR2 YFSETQ. The CDR3 consists of 14 residues. In DNA, the CDR3 is TGCGCCAGCAGCTCTATGACGGACCAAGAGACCCAGTACTTC. The encoded protein is CASSSMTDQETQYF.

This chain's CDR3 is CASSSGRALSSYNSPLHF. In DNA form, the CDR3 reads TGTGCCAGCAGCTCCGGGAGGGCCCTGAGCTCCTATAATTCACCCCTCCACTTT. V and J are TRBV7-2 and TRBJ1-6; D unclear. Germline CDR1 SGHTA, CDR2 FQGNSA. This CDR3 is built from 18 residues. V gave up 4 bases and J gave up 0 bases, with 16 bases separating them.

This chain joins TRBV5-6 and TRBJ2-7; possible D gene TRBD1, 6 bases. Germline assignment: CDR1 SGHDT and CDR2 YYEEEE. There are 14 residues in the CDR3. Trimming took 4 bases from V and 4 from J, leaving 15 bases between them. The CDR3 region is CASSIFGTNYEQYF. The CDR3 DNA is TGTGCCAGCAGCATCTTCGGGACAAATTACGAGCAGTACTTC.

Regarding this clonotype: A much more abundant neighbour one base away suggests this may be a read error. The rearrangement uses TRBV5-1 and TRBJ2-7, with 7 bases matching TRBD1. The CDR3 covers 13 residues. The J segment lost 3 bases and the V segment lost 6 bases, leaving 6 bases of the junction unmatched. Germline CDR1 SGHRS, CDR2 YFSETQ. In DNA, the CDR3 is TGCGCCAGCACCCCGACAGGGAACTACGAGCAGTACTTC. This translates into CASTPTGNYEQYF.

In this sample, this clonotype turned up a few times. The rearrangement joins TRBV5-1 to TRBJ2-3; 10 nucleotides align to TRBD1. The J segment lost 4 bases and the V segment lost 1 base, leaving 3 bases of the junction unmatched. Germline V lookup: CDR1 SGHRS, CDR2 YFSETQ. This CDR3 region has 15 residues. The CDR3 coding sequence is TGCGCCAGCAGCTTGTTGACAGGGGGCGCAGATACGCAGTATTTT. As protein: CASSLLTGGADTQYF. The full variable domain, its missing parts supplied by reference TRBV5-1 and TRBJ2-3, is KAGVTQTPRYLIKTRGQQVTLSCSPISGHRSVSWYQQTPGQGLQFLFEYFSETQRNKGNFPGRFSGRQFSNSRSEMNVSTLELGDSALYLCASSLLTGGADTQYFGPGTRLTVL.

The genes are TRBV7-2 and TRBJ2-5, with TRBD1 matching over 8 bases. V was pared by 6 bases and J by 3 bases, with 6 bases of the junction left unmatched. CDR3 length equals 14 residues. Looked up from germline, CDR1 is SGHTA and CDR2 is FQGNSA. CDR3 nucleotide sequence: TGTGCCAGCAGTCTACAGGGGGAAGAAGAGACCCAGTACTTC. It codes for CASSLQGEEETQYF.

In this sample, this clonotype turned up a few times. V and J are TRBV6-6 and TRBJ2-1; D may be TRBD2 (6 bases). V gave up 8 bases and J gave up 4 bases, with 15 bases separating them. CDR1 MNHNY and CDR2 SVGAGI come from the germline V gene (reference sequence). This CDR3 contains 14 residues. DNA for the CDR3: TGTGCCAGCGGGGGGTCCTCACCATACAATGAGCAGTTCTTC. It codes for CASGGSSPYNEQFF.

V is TRBV5-8 and J is TRBJ1-6; D perhaps matches TRBD1 (6 bases). CDR1 SGHTS and CDR2 YDEGEE come from the germline V gene. Trimming pared 7 bases from V and 9 bases from J, leaving 23 bases between. This CDR3 is built from 16 residues. CDR3 coding DNA: TGTGCCAGCCCCTGGGGGGCGGGTTTGATGGCTTCACCCCTCCACTTT. Its protein is CASPWGAGLMASPLHF. Full variable domain (remainder filled in from reference TRBV5-8 and TRBJ1-6): EAGVTQSPTHLIKTRGQQATLRCSPISGHTSVYWYQQALGLGLQFLLWYDEGEERNRGNFPPRFSGRQFPNYSSELNVNALELEDSALYLCASPWGAGLMASPLHFGNGTRLTVT.

The V gene is TRBV6-5, the J gene TRBJ2-3; 13 bases are a match to TRBD2. V lost 5 bases and J lost 5; bases outside the gene matches: 7. Germline V gives CDR1 MNHEY, CDR2 SVGAGI. This CDR3 has 16 residues. The CDR3 loop reads CASSKTSGGLGDTQYF. CDR3 bases: TGTGCCAGCAGTAAGACTAGCGGGGGGTTGGGAGATACGCAGTATTTT.

The genes are TRBV20-1 and TRBJ2-7; D is ambiguous. The J call may not be correct, given that the DNA end is closer to TRBJ2-5. There are 15 residues in the CDR3. CDR1 DFQATT and CDR2 SNEGSKA come from the germline V gene (reference sequence). This CDR3 is CSARDRALSQETQYF. CDR3 DNA sequence: TGCAGTGCTAGAGATAGAGCTCTCTCTCAAGAGACCCAGTACTTC.

This clonotype was seen only a few times. The J gene is TRBJ1-2, the V gene TRBV29-1; D gene unclear. V dropped 4 bases and J dropped 4 bases, with 10 bases sitting between them. The CDR3 length is 12 residues. Germline CDR1 and CDR2: SQVTM and ANQGSEA. CDR3 sequence (DNA): TGCAGCGTTGCCTACAGTCTCTATGGCTACACCTTC. This translates into CSVAYSLYGYTF.

This clonotype was found many times. The V call is TRBV12-3 or TRBV12-4, the J call TRBJ2-5, with D maybe TRBD1 (5 bases). The CDR3 runs 13 residues. V was trimmed by 5 bases and J by 4 bases, leaving 11 bases between them. CDR3 bases: TGTGCCAGCAGTATTACAGGCTTAGAGACCCAGTACTTC. Encoded protein: CASSITGLETQYF.

The chain is built from TRBV7-8 and TRBJ2-5; D is unresolved. The DNA end is more similar to TRBJ2-7, so the J call may be wrong. Germline V gene data show CDR1 as SGHVS and CDR2 as FQNEAQ. The CDR3 loop spans 11 amino acids. CDR3 sequence (DNA): TGTGCCAGCGGAGACTCCGTCGAGCAGTACTTC. Protein: CASGDSVEQYF.

This clonotype was observed at least ten times. The genes are TRBV7-9 and TRBJ2-7, with TRBD2 as a possible D gene (5 bases). V shed 8 bases and J shed 6 bases, with 20 bases lying between them. In germline, CDR1 is SEHNR, CDR2 FQNEAQ (reference sequence). This CDR3 has 14 residues. In nucleotides, the CDR3 is TGTGCCAGCGCACCCCGGGAAAGACGGGGCGAGCAGTACTTC. It yields the protein CASAPRERRGEQYF.

The chain recombines TRBV20-1 with TRBJ2-3; D is possibly TRBD1 or TRBD2 (6 bases each). Deletions cut 6 bases from V and 0 bases from J, with 16 bases between. Germline values: CDR1 DFQATT, CDR2 SNEGSKA (reference sequence). The CDR3 spans 15 residues. The CDR3 sequence: CSASQGGNSTDTQYF. The CDR3, as DNA: TGCAGTGCCTCCCAAGGGGGGAACAGCACAGATACGCAGTATTTT.